What follows are 14 T cell receptor beta chains derived from one specimen sequenced in a study of cytomegalovirus exposure and HLA in healthy donors. Primers for the PCR totalled 60 Vbeta and 13 Jbeta. The method was immunoSEQ multiplex PCR; TCRdb's version includes in-frame clones alone and lacks a portion of them. The table records fewer than 90,000 clones, about 81% of them present only once. Sequenced input: PBMCs. The receptors originated from a human donor in good health.

The chain employs TRBV7-9 and TRBJ2-1, with 9 bases identical to TRBD1. The CDR3 sequence is 15 residues long. Germline CDR1 reads SEHNR; CDR2 reads FQNEAQ (reference sequence). After removal of 5 bases from V and 4 bases from J, the junction contained 6 bases not matched to a gene. The CDR3 protein is CASSLGTGQYNEQFF. The CDR3 DNA is TGTGCCAGCAGCCTTGGGACAGGGCAATACAATGAGCAGTTCTTC.

The rearrangement links TRBV5-4 to TRBJ2-3; 11 bases fit TRBD1. Germline lookup yields CDR1 SGHNT and CDR2 YYREEE (reference sequence). The CDR3 has 18 residues. V was clipped by 5 bases and J by 5 bases; unmatched bases: 16. CDR3 DNA: TGTGCCAGCAGACAGGGAATAGTAGGACAGGGGGCTAAAGATACGCAGTATTTT. Protein sequence: CASRQGIVGQGAKDTQYF.

The chain recombines TRBV5-1 with TRBJ2-5, with 9 bases lining up with TRBD1. V dropped 0 bases and J dropped 1; count of bases not matched to a gene: 4. This CDR3 spans 16 amino acids. Looked up from germline, CDR1 is SGHRS and CDR2 is YFSETQ. CDR3 sequence: CASSLGDRDSQETQYF. The CDR3 DNA reads as TGCGCCAGCAGCTTGGGGGACAGGGATTCCCAAGAGACCCAGTACTTC.

This chain links TRBV5-1 with TRBJ2-1; possible D gene TRBD1, 6 bases. This CDR3 spans 15 amino acids. Germline CDR1 and CDR2: SGHRS and YFSETQ. V was clipped by 2 bases and J by 3 bases, with 12 bases between them. The CDR3 here is CASSFQDRLYNEQFF. In DNA form, the CDR3 reads TGCGCCAGCAGCTTCCAGGACAGACTCTACAATGAGCAGTTCTTC.

V and J are TRBV19 and TRBJ2-2; the match to TRBD1 covers 7 bases. CDR3 size: 15 residues. Per the germline V gene, CDR1 is LNHDA and CDR2 is SQIVND (reference sequence). V lost 6 bases and J lost 2; bases outside the gene matches: 6. The CDR3, as DNA: TGTGCCAGTAGGCACAGGGGTCTTAACACCGGGGAGCTGTTTTTT. Protein product: CASRHRGLNTGELFF.

The rearrangement links TRBV19 to TRBJ1-4; D is uncertain. The CDR3 extends over 13 amino acids. V lost 5 bases, J lost 5 bases, and 9 bases lay in between. Germline V gene lookup returns CDR1 LNHDA and CDR2 SQIVND (reference sequence). The CDR3 here is CASSRSDNEKLFF. The CDR3, as DNA: TGTGCCAGTAGTCGCAGCGACAATGAAAAACTGTTTTTT.

About this clone itself: At one end the junction does not follow the germline gene, possibly because of a read error. This chain uses TRBV9 with TRBJ1-2, with D maybe TRBD1 (5 bases). CDR1 is SGDLS and CDR2 is YYNGEE in the germline V gene. The CDR3 is 16 residues long. The CDR3 protein is CASGNGGTPRPYGYPF. DNA for the CDR3: TGTGCCAGCGGAAACGGGGGGACCCCTCGACCCTATGGCTACCCCTTC.

The J gene is TRBJ2-3, the V gene TRBV7-8, with 14 bases identical to TRBD2. The CDR3 totals 16 residues. Trimming at V came to 5 bases and at J to 4 bases, leaving 5 bases not matched to a gene. Germline CDR1 is SGHVS and CDR2 is FQNEAQ. The CDR3 nucleotides are TGTGCCAGCAGCCCTAGGACTAGCGGGGGGTCAGATACGCAGTATTTT. This gives the protein CASSPRTSGGSDTQYF. Full variable domain (remainder filled in from reference TRBV7-8 and TRBJ2-3): GAGVSQSPRYKVAKRGQDVALRCDPISGHVSLFWYQQALGQGPEFLTYFQNEAQLDKSGLPSDRFFAERPEGSVSTLKIQRTQQEDSAVYLCASSPRTSGGSDTQYFGPGTRLTVL.

This clone was found a few times. The rearrangement links TRBV30 to TRBJ1-2; TRBD1 aligns across 7 bases. Looked up from germline, CDR1 is GTSNPN and CDR2 is SVGIG (reference sequence). Trimming removed 2 bases from V and 2 bases from J; junction bases left unmatched: 8. CDR3 length: 15 residues. The DNA for the CDR3 is TGTGCCTGGAGTCCCACGACAGGGTTCAACTATGGCTACACCTTC. Translating gives CAWSPTTGFNYGYTF.

This sequence joins TRBV19 and TRBJ2-3; the match to TRBD2 covers 12 bases. The ends lost 5 bases at V and 4 bases at J; junction bases unmatched: 7. Germline CDR1 LNHDA, CDR2 SQIVND (reference sequence). The CDR3 has 16 residues. CDR3 amino acids: CASSLGLAGGADTQYF. The CDR3 DNA reads as TGTGCCAGTAGTCTCGGGCTAGCGGGGGGGGCAGATACGCAGTATTTT.

This clone appeared once. V gene TRBV7-2 combines with J gene TRBJ1-5; no clear D. V was cut by 10 bases and J by 3 bases, with 16 bases left in between. Germline CDR1 is SGHTA and CDR2 is FQGNSA. The CDR3 is 14 amino acids. As DNA, the CDR3 is TGTGCCACCCAGGAGGGTCCCCACAATCAGCCCCAGCATTTT. Residues: CATQEGPHNQPQHF.

The V gene is TRBV30, the J gene TRBJ1-2, with no clear D. Germline CDR1 and CDR2: GTSNPN and SVGIG (reference sequence). The CDR3 loop spans 12 amino acids. Trimming cost V 8 bases and J 6 bases, with 16 bases left between them. CDR3 bases: TGTGCCGCAACGCGTCAGCGGCATGGCTACACCTTC. Encoded protein: CAATRQRHGYTF.

CDR3 residues: CASSQGASTEAFF. The CDR3 DNA sequence: TGTGCCAGCAGTCAGGGGGCCAGCACTGAAGCTTTCTTT. The V gene is TRBV27, the J gene TRBJ1-1; 8 bases agree with TRBD1. CDR1 and CDR2 from the germline V gene are MNHEY and SMNVEV (reference sequence). The CDR3 contains 13 residues. V was clipped by 5 bases and J by 4 bases; unmatched bases: 3.

This clone was counted a few times. The chain carries TRBV7-2 and TRBJ2-3; 9 bases map to TRBD2. The CDR3 consists of 13 residues. V dropped 6 bases and J dropped 6; count of bases not matched to a gene: 4. Germline V gene data show CDR1 as SGHTA and CDR2 as FQGNSA. CDR3: CASSLSGGDTQYF. The CDR3 nucleotides are TGTGCCAGCAGTCTAAGCGGGGGGGATACGCAGTATTTT.